The clone carrying this T cell receptor beta chain was picked up many times. MiXCR was run by TCRdb on the RACE reads, yielding one entry per CDR3 protein. The sample holds about 120,000 distinct CDR3 sequences; roughly 14% are singletons and the top ten take around 2.8%. The data derive from a study of human T cells and chemical hapten exposure. The time point is: pre-sensitization, week 0. Regarding treatment: therapeutic diphenylcyclopropenone sensitization with weekly scalp DPC. The study enrolled 18 to 70-year-old alopecia patients suitable for DPC. This CDR3 spans 15 amino acids. The germline CDR1 and CDR2 sequences are MNHEY and SVGEGT. With V trimmed by 5 bases and J by 4 bases, 9 bases remained unmatched.

V and J are TRBV6-2 or TRBV6-3 and TRBJ1-1, with 8 bases identical to TRBD1. The sample consisted of whole blood, taken in connection with sensitization to the hapten diphenylcyclopropenone (DPC). This TCR derives from a woman aged 18-35 years with alopecia areata. Some clones in this sample may be carry-over from other donors' samples. CDR3 nucleotides: TGTGCCAGCAGTACAGCCGGGACAGGTGGCACTGAAGCTTTCTTT. It translates to CASSTAGTGGTEAFF.